A single sample is the source of the 16 T cell receptor beta chains below, sequenced in a study of blood T cell repertoires in COVID-19. Profiled with immunoSEQ multiplex PCR; TCRdb holds only in-frame clones, not every one. Among hundreds of thousands of clones listed, roughly 82% were seen once. The sequenced material came from peripheral blood. The receptor source for this set is a woman of 80 years or more with COVID-19, enrolled during active disease.

The V call is TRBV1, the J call TRBJ1-1. TRBV1 is a pseudogene locus. The CDR3 totals 17 residues. The CDR3 spells CTSSQDTRNSQNTEAFF. The CDR3 region has the DNA TGCACCAGCAGCCAAGATACTAGAAACAGTCAGAACACTGAAGCTTTCTTT.

A remark on this clone: At the DNA level, this CDR3 is encoded by other sequences in the same sample as well. CDR3 nucleotide sequence: TGTGCCAGCTCAAGCACAGGGGGCACTGAAGCTTTCTTT. Protein: CASSSTGGTEAFF. The chain recombines TRBV18 with TRBJ1-1; 8 bases align to TRBD1. Per germline, CDR1 KGHSH and CDR2 LQKENI. V dropped 5 bases and J dropped 4; count of bases not matched to a gene: 3. This CDR3 has 13 amino acids.

This clone was counted once. The genes are TRBV2 and TRBJ1-1, with TRBD1 identical over 9 bases. This CDR3 spans 14 amino acids. After removal of 6 bases from V and 5 bases from J, the junction contained 7 bases not matched to a gene. Germline CDR1 is SNHLY and CDR2 is FYNNEI. CDR3 amino acids: CASSSTGGGTEAFF. The CDR3 nucleotides are TGTGCCAGCAGCAGTACAGGGGGCGGGACTGAAGCTTTCTTT.

The chain links TRBV12-3 or TRBV12-4 to TRBJ2-1; D remains unclear. CDR3 length equals 12 residues. V lost 1 base to trimming and J lost 9 bases, with 7 bases between them. CDR3 in DNA: TGTGCCAGCAGTTTAGGTCCGGGTGAGCAGTTCTTC. This codes for CASSLGPGEQFF.

The chain couples TRBV3-1 (or the pseudogene TRBV3-2) to TRBJ1-2; D might be TRBD1 (6 bases). V was cut by 5 bases and J by 5 bases, with 12 bases left in between. This CDR3 has 13 residues. Germline CDR1 and CDR2: LGHDT and YNNKEL (reference sequence). CDR3 amino acids: CASSVRQDYGYTF. The CDR3, as DNA: TGTGCCAGCAGCGTCCGACAGGATTATGGCTACACCTTC.

This clone was seen only once. The chain is built from TRBV18 and TRBJ1-4; D ambiguous. The germline CDR1 and CDR2 sequences are KGHSH and LQKENI. Trimming removed 5 bases from V and 4 bases from J, with 5 bases in between. The CDR3 sequence is 12 residues long. The CDR3 region is CASSSYNEKLFF. CDR3 sequence (DNA): TGTGCCAGCTCATCTTATAATGAAAAACTGTTTTTT.

The V call is TRBV28, the J call TRBJ1-2; 8 nucleotides agree with TRBD1. J was trimmed by 3 bases and V by 5 bases; bases with no gene match: 8. Germline assignment: CDR1 MDHEN and CDR2 SYDVKM. The CDR3 contains 15 residues. The CDR3 here is CASSLPGQGYYGYTF. The CDR3 nucleotides read TGTGCCAGCAGTCTACCCGGACAGGGCTACTATGGCTACACCTTC.

The gene calls are TRBV28 and TRBJ1-5; D uncertain. V shed 4 bases and J shed 3 bases, with 10 bases lying between them. The CDR3 is made up of 14 amino acids. Germline V lookup: CDR1 MDHEN, CDR2 SYDVKM. As DNA, the CDR3 is TGTGCCAGCAGTTCCGCGCAATTCAATCAGCCCCAGCATTTT. Its protein product is CASSSAQFNQPQHF. Combining the CDR3 with reference TRBV28 and TRBJ1-5 gives the whole variable domain DVKVTQSSRYLVKRTGEKVFLECVQDMDHENMFWYRQDPGLGLRLIYFSYDVKMKEKGDIPEGYSVSREKKERFSLILESASTNQTSMYLCASSSAQFNQPQHFGDGTRLSIL.

The CDR3 nucleotides are TGTGCCAGCACCCCCGGACAGCTTAATTCACCCCTCCACTTT. Protein product: CASTPGQLNSPLHF. The chain recombines TRBV5-4 with TRBJ1-6, with TRBD1 as a possible D gene (6 bases). V lost 6 bases and J 6 bases, leaving 13 bases between the germline ends. The length of the CDR3 is 14 residues. Germline V lookup: CDR1 SGHNT, CDR2 YYREEE (reference sequence).

This chain links TRBV6-6 with TRBJ1-2; D uncertain. With 0 bases removed from V and 8 bases from J, the gap between germline ends came to 16 bases. From germline, CDR1 is MNHNY and CDR2 SVGAGI (reference sequence). The CDR3 totals 15 residues. The DNA of the CDR3 is TGTGCCAGCAGTTACTCGATGGCGGAAGGTGGGGGCTACACCTTC. It yields the protein CASSYSMAEGGGYTF.

This chain links TRBV6-5 with TRBJ2-1; the D gene is possibly TRBD2 (6 bases). Trimming took 6 bases from V and 6 from J, leaving 9 bases between them. Germline CDR1 is MNHEY and CDR2 is SVGAGI. This CDR3 has 12 amino acids. DNA of the CDR3: TGTGCCAGCAGCCGGGACTTCAATGAGCAGTTCTTC. It is translated as CASSRDFNEQFF.

The DNA of the CDR3 is TGTGCCACCGTCAAGGGGGCAAAGACTGAAGCTTTCTTT. Its translation: CATVKGAKTEAFF. This chain links TRBV10-3 with TRBJ1-1; TRBD1 agrees at 7 bases. The CDR3 runs to 13 residues. Germline V gene sequence: CDR1 ENHRY, CDR2 SYGVKD. Unmatched junction bases numbered 10, after V lost 10 bases and J lost 5 bases.

This chain links TRBV3-1 (or the pseudogene TRBV3-2) with TRBJ2-2, with 9 bases identical to TRBD1. V gave up 3 bases and J gave up 4 bases; unmatched junction bases: 6. The CDR3 is made up of 16 amino acids. CDR1 and CDR2 (germline): LGHDT, YNNKEL (reference sequence). The CDR3 region has the DNA TGTGCCAGCAGCCAGAGGACAGGGGTAGGCACCGGGGAGCTGTTTTTT. It is translated as CASSQRTGVGTGELFF.

This chain uses TRBV10-3 with TRBJ2-5; 7 bases are shared with TRBD1. J gave up 2 bases and V 2 bases, and 2 bases lay outside the gene matches. The germline V gene has CDR1 ENHRY and CDR2 SYGVKD. The CDR3 loop spans 14 amino acids. The CDR3 here is CAISEGQVQETQYF. The CDR3 DNA follows: TGTGCCATCAGTGAGGGACAGGTACAAGAGACCCAGTACTTC.

This clone was seen a single time. The chain is built from TRBV18 and TRBJ1-1; D is unresolved. Germline V CDR1 and CDR2: KGHSH, LQKENI. The CDR3 contains 13 residues. Trimming cost V 5 bases and J 1 base, with 8 bases left between them. The CDR3 reads CASSRSENTEAFF. CDR3 bases: TGTGCCAGCTCAAGATCAGAGAACACTGAAGCTTTCTTT.

This clone showed up just once. The rearrangement links TRBV3-1 (or the pseudogene TRBV3-2) to TRBJ2-3; 10 nucleotides match TRBD2. V trimming: 5 bases; J trimming: 0 bases; junction bases outside the gene matches: 8. CDR3 size: 17 residues. Germline CDR1 is LGHDT and CDR2 is YNNKEL (reference sequence). For the CDR3, the DNA is TGTGCCAGCAGCACCCTAACTAGCGGGACTAGCACAGATACGCAGTATTTT. Its protein is CASSTLTSGTSTDTQYF.